These 2 T cell receptor beta chains were all obtained from the same sample, sequenced in a study of spatial heterogeneity in lung cancer. TCRdb ran MiXCR on the 5' RACE reads and lists one entry per CDR3 protein. The table shows around 9,700 distinct CDR3 sequences, with 5.5% to 7% occurring only once. Regarding time point: sample taken at primary tumor resection. The source material was PBMCs, sampled at surgery. These receptors all come from a male donor with early-stage non-small cell lung cancer.

This clonotype was picked up a small number of times. CDR3 nucleotides: TGTGCCAGCAGTTATGGACAGGGGCACGAAAATACGCAGTATTTT. Amino acid sequence: CASSYGQGHENTQYF. The chain employs TRBV3-1 and TRBJ2-3, with 9 positions matching TRBD1. V lost 6 bases, J lost 7 bases, and 11 bases stayed unmatched. Germline V lookup: CDR1 LGHDT, CDR2 YNNKEL (reference sequence). The CDR3 has 15 residues.

This clonotype was recorded at least ten times. The chain combines TRBV7-9 with TRBJ2-7; 10 nucleotides align to TRBD2. J gave up 3 bases and V 9 bases, and 5 bases lay outside the gene matches. CDR1 and CDR2 (germline): SEHNR, FQNEAQ (reference sequence). CDR3 size: 13 residues. The CDR3 here is CASGTSAHYEQYF. CDR3 DNA: TGTGCCAGTGGGACTAGCGCACACTACGAGCAGTACTTC. Variable domain in full (rest from reference TRBV7-9 and TRBJ2-7): DTGVSQNPRHKITKRGQNVTFRCDPISEHNRLYWYRQTLGQGPEFLTYFQNEAQLEKSRLLSDRFSAERPKGSFSTLEIQRTEQGDSAMYLCASGTSAHYEQYFGPGTRLTVT.